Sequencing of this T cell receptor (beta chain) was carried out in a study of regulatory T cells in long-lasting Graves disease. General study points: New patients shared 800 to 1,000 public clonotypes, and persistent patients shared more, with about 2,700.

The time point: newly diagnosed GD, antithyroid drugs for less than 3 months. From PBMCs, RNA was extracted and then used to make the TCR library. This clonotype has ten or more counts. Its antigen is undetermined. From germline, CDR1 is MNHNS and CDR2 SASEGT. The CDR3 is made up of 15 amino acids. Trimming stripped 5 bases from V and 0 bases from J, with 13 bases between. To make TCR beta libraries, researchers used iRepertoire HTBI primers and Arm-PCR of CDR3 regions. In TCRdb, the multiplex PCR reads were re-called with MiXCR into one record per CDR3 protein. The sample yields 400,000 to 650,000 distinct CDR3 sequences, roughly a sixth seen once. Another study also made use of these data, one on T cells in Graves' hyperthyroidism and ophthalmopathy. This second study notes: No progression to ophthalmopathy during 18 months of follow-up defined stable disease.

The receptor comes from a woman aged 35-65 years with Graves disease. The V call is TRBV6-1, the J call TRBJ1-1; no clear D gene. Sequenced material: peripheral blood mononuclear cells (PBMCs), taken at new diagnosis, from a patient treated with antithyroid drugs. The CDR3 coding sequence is TGTGCCAGCAGTAACACATTTCCCGTGAACACTGAAGCTTTCTTT. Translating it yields CASSNTFPVNTEAFF.